This T cell receptor beta chain stems from a study of cytomegalovirus exposure and HLA in healthy donors. Across the study: Approximately 180 million T cells yielded 90 million to 130 million unique TCR beta sequences, as an earlier analysis found.

Deletions cut 2 bases from V and 5 bases from J, with 15 bases between. In germline, CDR1 is SGHTA, CDR2 FQGNSA. The CDR3 runs to 15 residues. Primers for the PCR totalled 60 Vbeta and 13 Jbeta. Only in-frame clones appear in the TCRdb table, and some are missing; sequencing was by immunoSEQ multiplex PCR. The table includes 80,000 to 90,000 clones, roughly 77% detected once. Sample: PBMCs. The V and J genes are TRBV7-2 and TRBJ2-5; D is ambiguous. The receptor's source is a man in his forties in good health and CMV-seronegative. CDR3 bases: TGTGCCAGCAGCTTAAATCACTTACCCAGGGAGACCCAGTACTTC. This translates into CASSLNHLPRETQYF.